This T cell receptor (beta chain) appears in the sequencing data of a study of neurological immune-mediated disorders. Sequencing runs each generated in excess of 160 million TCR-beta sequences derived from 15-18 subjects. TCRdb re-derived calls from the 5' RACE reads in MiXCR, one entry per CDR3 protein. The table shows approximately 30,000 distinct CDR3 sequences, with 6.6% occurring only once. This clonotype showed up many times. Germline trimming cut 6 bases from V and 0 bases from J; bases unmatched to any gene: 5. CDR3 length equals 13 residues. From germline, CDR1 is DFQATT and CDR2 SNEGSKA (reference sequence). The unsorted libraries originated from 2 million PBMCs that had been stored at -80 C.

Sequenced material: PBMCs. J is TRBJ2-7 and V is TRBV20-1; 7 bases fit TRBD1. This clonotype originated in a woman aged 45-60 years in good health. The CDR3 is CSAKTGSSYEQYF. CDR3 in DNA: TGCAGTGCGAAGACAGGGAGCTCCTACGAGCAGTACTTC.